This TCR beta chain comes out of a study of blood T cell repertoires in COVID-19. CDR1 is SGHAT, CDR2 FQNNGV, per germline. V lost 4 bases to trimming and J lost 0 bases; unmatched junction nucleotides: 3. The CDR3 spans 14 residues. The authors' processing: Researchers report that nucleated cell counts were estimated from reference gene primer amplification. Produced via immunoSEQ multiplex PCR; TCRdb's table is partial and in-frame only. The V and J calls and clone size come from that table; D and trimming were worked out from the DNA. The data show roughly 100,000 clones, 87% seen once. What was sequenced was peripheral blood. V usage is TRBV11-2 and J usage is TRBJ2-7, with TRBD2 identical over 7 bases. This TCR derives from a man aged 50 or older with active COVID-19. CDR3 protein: CASSSGGSSYEQYF. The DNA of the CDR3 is TGTGCCAGCAGCTCGGGGGGAAGCTCCTACGAGCAGTACTTC.